The 3 T cell receptor beta chains reported below all come from one sample, sequenced in a study of cytomegalovirus exposure and HLA in healthy donors. The PCR employed 60 Vbeta primers together with 13 Jbeta primers. Produced via immunoSEQ multiplex PCR; TCRdb's table is partial and in-frame only. The sample lists roughly 100,000 clones; roughly 74% were seen once. Sequenced input: PBMCs. The receptors here all came from a woman in her late teens or twenties in good health and CMV-seropositive.

The sample holds a few counts of this clone. The chain joins TRBV5-1 to TRBJ2-1; 13 bases agree with TRBD2. Per germline, CDR1 SGHRS and CDR2 YFSETQ. This CDR3 contains 16 residues. Trimming took 7 bases from V and 10 from J; bases not matched to a gene: 14. Here the CDR3 reads CASLNRGTSGIEEQFF. DNA of the CDR3: TGCGCCAGCTTGAATAGAGGGACTAGCGGGATCGAGGAGCAGTTCTTC. Full variable domain (missing parts from reference TRBV5-1 and TRBJ2-1): KAGVTQTPRYLIKTRGQQVTLSCSPISGHRSVSWYQQTPGQGLQFLFEYFSETQRNKGNFPGRFSGRQFSNSRSEMNVSTLELGDSALYLCASLNRGTSGIEEQFFGPGTRLTVL.

The chain joins TRBV10-1 to TRBJ2-1; TRBD2 might be the D (5 bases). Germline CDR1 reads WNHNN; CDR2 reads SYGVQD (reference sequence). There are 12 residues in the CDR3. Deletions cut 6 bases from V and 7 bases from J, with 10 bases between. This CDR3 is CASRVSENEQFF. Here the CDR3 DNA reads TGCGCCAGCAGAGTTAGCGAGAATGAGCAGTTCTTC.

The rearrangement uses TRBV28 and TRBJ1-6; 10 bases match TRBD1. V was pared by 4 bases and J by 9 bases, with 15 bases of the junction left unmatched. The CDR3 length is 18 residues. Germline V gene data show CDR1 as MDHEN and CDR2 as SYDVKM. The CDR3 nucleotides read TGTGCCAGCAGTTCTCAATTTCGACAGGGGGCGCAGGGTTCACCCCTCCACTTT. Translation: CASSSQFRQGAQGSPLHF.